This TCR beta chain stems from a study of a mutant IDH1 vaccine in newly diagnosed glioma (dated by TCRdb to about 2021). In terms of the full investigation: In the chemotherapy-containing groups, vaccination started alongside temozolomide cycles, whereas in patients who had radiotherapy alone it started 4-6 weeks after radiotherapy. The approximately 32 treated patients were roughly 62% male and roughly 40% female, with a mean age of around 40 years. Before enrollment, most patients had been given radiochemotherapy with temozolomide as standard therapy, while the rest had received either radiotherapy alone or temozolomide alone. The week-35 safety follow-up took place at visit V12, and the week-47 end of study took place at visit V13. Six visits were used for peripheral blood collection: V03 (baseline), V05, V07, V10, V12 and V13. For exploratory analyses, longitudinal TCRB deep sequencing was carried out in under 30 treated patients wherever samples were available. Points the paper makes about the study in general: Pseudoprogression appeared unrelated to alterations in the top peripheral T cell clonotypes detected by TCRB sequencing. Immune responses induced by the vaccine were seen in 90% to 95% of patients across multiple MHC alleles. Selection of PBMC samples for TCRB deep sequencing was based on availability. According to the authors, sample limitations meant that analyses of patient blood samples could not be reproduced.

This sample's time point label indicates: week 47, end of study. Each vaccine dose, consisting of 300 ug of a 20-mer mutant IDH1 peptide in Montanide, was administered subcutaneously with topical imiquimod. Eight vaccinations were administered to patients in weeks 1, 3, 5, 7, 11, 15, 19 and 23, corresponding to visits V03 through V10. All donors had newly diagnosed IDH1-mutant astrocytomas of WHO grade 3 or 4 that showed loss of nuclear ATRX. The samples were drawn from NOA16, a multicentre, single-arm, open-label phase I trial in Germany that tested a mutant IDH1 peptide vaccine in humans for the first time. Genomic DNA for TCRB sequencing was extracted from EDTA blood using the DNeasy Blood and Tissue Kit. The library was prepared using the immunoSEQ multiplex PCR assay. The hsTCRB Kit was used according to the manufacturer's protocol to amplify rearranged TCR beta chain sequences. TCRB libraries were sequenced on an Illumina MiSeq. On the authors' methods: The kit vendor's proprietary platform handled demultiplexing, trimming and gene mapping. TCRdb mirrors the immuneACCESS table, restricted to in-frame sequences. Some clones are absent from its copies; in checked studies, under half trace to an unresolved V gene, and the reason for the others is unknown. V and J calls and clone size come straight from that table; D and trimming were deduced from the DNA. The table for this sample lists some 57,000 clones; more than 75% of them were counted only once. The ten top clones hold less than 5.5% of the sample.

This clone was observed a single time. Its antigen specificity is not known. Base qualities are missing; no much larger clone stands one base away. V and J are truncated by 6 bases and 2 bases respectively, leaving an intervening sequence of 9 bases. The germline V gene sets CDR1 to MNHNS and CDR2 to SASEGT. From the cysteine through the phenylalanine, the CDR3 covers 13 amino acids. CDR3 DNA only is kept here, 39 bases in frame from base 1. The rearrangement joined TRBV6-1 to TRBJ2-3; the D gene identity is not certain. Material: PBMCs, obtained from a glioma patient whose treatment included an IDH1 peptide vaccine. This clonotype was sampled from a woman in her thirties or forties with glioma. Some clones in this sample may be carry-over from other donors' samples. The DNA sequence is TGTGCCAGCAGGCTTGTCCCCACAGATACGCAGTATTTT. It codes for CASRLVPTDTQYF.